Listed below are T cell receptor beta chains from one sample, sequenced in a study of shared clonotypes between healthy human individuals. TCRdb keeps only in-frame clones here, not all; method: immunoSEQ multiplex PCR. The sample has more than 2 million clones; about 95% are singletons. The sample taken for sequencing was naive CD8+ T cells sorted from blood. All receptors derive from a man between 18 and 35 years old in good health. Each CDR3 is given with its conserved first and last residue. Fields, in order: D gene, V gene, clone size, J gene, CDR3 DNA, CDR3 protein. A D gene is named only where the DNA matches it firmly. Only some rows state a clone size, as once, few, many or a class for expanded clones.

>NA|TRBV11-3|NA|TRBJ2-3
TGTGCCAGCAGCCCGGGGGGCACCACAGATACGCAGTATTTT
CASSPGGTTDTQYF
>NA|TRBV4-3|NA|TRBJ2-7
TGCGCCAGCTCAGACAGTGGCTCCTACGAGCAGTACTTC
CASSDSGSYEQYF
>NA|TRBV6-5|NA|TRBJ1-1
TGTGCCAGCAGTTACCACAGTTCCAACACTGAAGCTTTCTTT
CASSYHSSNTEAFF
>TRBD2|TRBV9|once|TRBJ2-1
TGTGCCAGCAGCGCGTTTAGCGGGGGGCTTAATGAGCAGTTCTTC
CASSAFSGGLNEQFF
>NA|TRBV9|NA|TRBJ2-1
TGTGCCAGCAGCCAATCGGTGAATGAGCAGTTCTTC
CASSQSVNEQFF
>TRBD1|TRBV9|NA|TRBJ2-1
TGTGCCAGCAGCGTAGAAGGGGGCGCCTACAATGAGCAGTTCTTC
CASSVEGGAYNEQFF
>TRBD2|TRBV2|NA|TRBJ2-1
TGTGCCAGCAGTGAAGCTGAACAAGCGGGGGGCTCCTACAATGAGCAGTTCTTC
CASSEAEQAGGSYNEQFF
>TRBD1|TRBV27|once|TRBJ1-2
TGTGCCAGCAGTTTATCTGGGACAGGGGGCGAGGGCTACACCTTC
CASSLSGTGGEGYTF
>TRBD2|TRBV27|NA|TRBJ2-7
TGTGCCAGCAGTACCCCGAGTAGCGGGGGCTCCTCCTACGAGCAGTACTTC
CASSTPSSGGSSYEQYF
>NA|TRBV5-6|NA|TRBJ2-7
TGTGCCAGCAGCTCCGGAACGTCGGAGCAGTACTTC
CASSSGTSEQYF
>TRBD2|TRBV29-1|NA|TRBJ2-1
TGCAGCTCTGGGGGAGGGGCCGACTACAATGAGCAGTTCTTC
CSSGGGADYNEQFF
>NA|TRBV29-1|NA|TRBJ2-7
TGCAGCGTTGAAGAGGGGGGATACGAGCAGTACTTC
CSVEEGGYEQYF
>TRBD1|TRBV10-2|NA|TRBJ2-1
TGCGCCAGCCTGACAGGGAGCAATGAGCAGTTCTTC
CASLTGSNEQFF
>TRBD2|TRBV15|NA|TRBJ2-7
TGTGCCACCAGCAACCTAGCGGGAGACGAGCAGTACTTC
CATSNLAGDEQYF
>NA|TRBV6-1|NA|TRBJ1-2
TGTGCCTTCCAGGAACCCTATGGCTACACCTTC
CAFQEPYGYTF
>NA|TRBV2|NA|TRBJ1-3
TGTGCCAGCAGTGCCAAGGTCTTTTCTGGAAACACCATATATTTT
CASSAKVFSGNTIYF
>TRBD2|TRBV7-2|NA|TRBJ2-1
TGTGCCAGCAGCCTAGCGGGAGGTGGTTCCTACAATGAGCAGTTCTTC
CASSLAGGGSYNEQFF
>NA|TRBV15|NA|TRBJ2-3
TGTGCCACCAGCAGAGAAAGACAGGATACTAGCACAGATACGCAGTATTTT
CATSRERQDTSTDTQYF
>NA|TRBV27|NA|TRBJ2-2
TGTGCCAGCAGCCCTGGGACGGGAAACACCGGGGAGCTGTTTTTT
CASSPGTGNTGELFF
>NA|TRBV4-1|NA|TRBJ1-4
TGCGCCAGCAGCGGGGGGAGGGAAAAACTGTTTTTT
CASSGGREKLFF
>TRBD1|TRBV6-1|NA|TRBJ2-5
TGTGCCAGCACGGTTACAGGGGAATTCGTGACCCAGTACTTC
CASTVTGEFVTQYF
>NA|TRBV5-1|NA|TRBJ2-1
TGCGCCAGCAGCGCACCTGGGGCGACTCCTACCCCCGCCCAGTTCTTC
CASSAPGATPTPAQFF
>NA|TRBV28|NA|TRBJ2-7
TGTGCCACCACCGGGGCAAGCCACGAGCAGTACTTC
CATTGASHEQYF
>NA|TRBV4-3|NA|TRBJ2-7
TGCGCCAGCAGCCAAGTTGAGTACCCCATGGACGAGCAGTACTTC
CASSQVEYPMDEQYF
>NA|TRBV10-2|NA|TRBJ2-1
TGCGCCAGCAGTGAAATTGCGAATGAGCAGTTCTTC
CASSEIANEQFF
>NA|TRBV6-1|NA|TRBJ1-3
TGTGCCAGCAGTTTACCTGGAGACGGAAACACCATATATTTT
CASSLPGDGNTIYF
>NA|TRBV27|NA|TRBJ2-3
TGTGCCAGCAGTTTAGTCAATTCGGGACGACCAGATACGCAGTATTTT
CASSLVNSGRPDTQYF
>NA|TRBV5-1|once|TRBJ2-7
TGCGCCAGCAGACTCTCAATAGACGAGCAGTACTTC
CASRLSIDEQYF
>NA|TRBV5-8|NA|TRBJ1-5
TGTGCCAGCAGCTTGTATGTAGATAGCAATCAGCCCCAGCATTTT
CASSLYVDSNQPQHF
>TRBD2|TRBV5-6|NA|TRBJ2-3
TGTGCCAGCAGCTTGGAGCTAGCGGGAGCCCCAGATACGCAGTATTTT
CASSLELAGAPDTQYF
>TRBD1|TRBV6-5|NA|TRBJ1-1
TGTGCCAGCAGTTCCACGACAGGGGTCAACACTGAAGCTTTCTTT
CASSSTTGVNTEAFF
>NA|TRBV5-4|NA|TRBJ2-3
TGTGCCAGCAGCTTCAAGGGCGCCACAGATACGCAGTATTTT
CASSFKGATDTQYF
>NA|TRBV2|NA|TRBJ1-1
TGTGCCAGCAGTGTGGTCGAACAGAGCACTGAAGCTTTCTTT
CASSVVEQSTEAFF
>NA|TRBV6-5|once|TRBJ2-7
TGTGCCAGCAGCCCGTCATCCTACGAGCAGTACTTC
CASSPSSYEQYF
>TRBD2|TRBV5-1|NA|TRBJ2-1
TGCGCCAGCAGCTGGACTAGCGGAACTTACAATGAGCAGTTCTTC
CASSWTSGTYNEQFF
>NA|TRBV9|NA|TRBJ2-1
TGTGCCAGCAGCGTAGGGGGCGGTAGTGCCGAGCAGTTCTTC
CASSVGGGSAEQFF
>NA|TRBV19|NA|TRBJ2-2
TGTGCCAGTAGTATAGTTGTGAACTGGGACACCGGGGAGCTGTTTTTT
CASSIVVNWDTGELFF
>NA|TRBV27|NA|TRBJ1-5
TGTGCCAGCAGTGGGGGTGTGGGTTATAGCAATCAGCCCCAGCATTTT
CASSGGVGYSNQPQHF
>NA|TRBV10-3|NA|TRBJ2-2
TGTGCCATCAGCGCGGCTTCCGGGCGGAGGGATTCGAACACCGGGGAGCTGTTTTTT
CAISAASGRRDSNTGELFF
>TRBD2|TRBV11-3|NA|TRBJ2-2
TGTGCCAGCAGCCTCCCCCGGGGCGGGGGGGAAAACACCGGGGAGCTGTTTTTT
CASSLPRGGGENTGELFF
>NA|TRBV4-1|NA|TRBJ2-7
TGCGCCAGCAGCCCCGGGACCGCTTGGTACGAGCAGTACTTC
CASSPGTAWYEQYF
>NA|TRBV30|NA|TRBJ1-6
TGTGCCTGGAGTGTACTTCCGTCTATAGGGAATTCACCCCTCCACTTT
CAWSVLPSIGNSPLHF
>TRBD1|TRBV6-6|NA|TRBJ2-7
TGTGCCAGCAGTTACGACAGGGGCCACACGTCCTACGAGCAGTACTTC
CASSYDRGHTSYEQYF
>TRBD2|TRBV19|NA|TRBJ2-1
TGTGCCAGTAGTATGGCTAGCGGTTCCTACAATGAGCAGTTCTTC
CASSMASGSYNEQFF
>NA|TRBV12-2|NA|TRBJ1-1
TGTGCAAGTCGCCCCTGCAAGAGGGTTGAAGCTTTCTTT
CASRPCKRVEAFF
>NA|TRBV4-3|once|TRBJ2-7
TGCGCCAGCAGCCAAGATCGGGTTCAGGTACCCTACGAGCAGTACTTC
CASSQDRVQVPYEQYF
>NA|TRBV7-9|NA|TRBJ2-1
TGTGCCAGCAGGACGGGATACTCCTACAATGAGCAGTTCTTC
CASRTGYSYNEQFF
>NA|TRBV4-1|once|TRBJ2-3
TGCGCCAGCAGCCCACAGCCCATTGGCACAGATACGCAGTATTTT
CASSPQPIGTDTQYF
>NA|TRBV25-1|NA|TRBJ1-3
TGTGCCAGCAGTGAAGGCGGATTCGGGGGAAACACCATATATTTT
CASSEGGFGGNTIYF
>NA|TRBV19|NA|TRBJ1-1
TGTGCCAGTAGGTTCACAGCCGTGATGGTGAACACTGAAGCTTTCTTT
CASRFTAVMVNTEAFF
>NA|TRBV19|NA|TRBJ2-7
TGTGCCAGTAGTATATTAGGTGCGGGCGAGCAGTACTTC
CASSILGAGEQYF
>TRBD1|TRBV2|NA|TRBJ2-2
TGTGCCCCGGGAGACCAGGGGGCTCCTTCTGGGGAGCTGTTTTTT
CAPGDQGAPSGELFF
>NA|TRBV9|NA|TRBJ2-1
TGTGCCAGCAGCGGCGCGACGGGATTCGACAATGAGCAGTTCTTC
CASSGATGFDNEQFF
>NA|TRBV27|NA|TRBJ2-3
TGTGCCAGCAGCCCGGAAGGCACAGATACGCAGTATTTT
CASSPEGTDTQYF
>NA|TRBV4-1|NA|TRBJ1-1
TGCGCCAGCAGCCAAGAAATGACACCGAACACTGAAGCTTTCTTT
CASSQEMTPNTEAFF
>NA|TRBV6-1|NA|TRBJ1-1
TGTGCCAGCAGCGCAGGAACAGGCACTGAAGCTTTCTTT
CASSAGTGTEAFF
>TRBD1|TRBV7-9|NA|TRBJ1-2
TGTGCCAGCAGCTTAGGGACAGGGGGCAAGGATGGCTACACCTTC
CASSLGTGGKDGYTF